What follows describes a single TCR beta chain. The sample originates from a study of CD8+ T cells in alopecia areata. Study-wide background: The study gave treated patients oral tofacitinib at 5 to 10 mg twice daily.

The treatment is: oral pan-JAK inhibitor, 5-10 mg twice daily. V was pared by 2 bases and J by 4 bases, with 12 bases between. The CDR3 length is 14 residues. From germline, CDR1 is SGHKS and CDR2 YYEKEE (reference sequence). Sequencing templates came from extracted RNA that was reverse transcribed into cDNA. Clones were sequenced by immunoSEQ multiplex PCR, and TCRdb holds only the in-frame ones, with some missing. The table lists 200,000 or so clones, around two fifths of them singletons, with 0.45% to 0.55% in the top ten. Sequencing used CD4+ T cells sorted from blood, obtained at approximately week 31, from a patient treated with tofacitinib. The receptor's source is a human donor with alopecia areata. This chain uses TRBV5-5 with TRBJ1-1; D unresolved. The CDR3 sequence is CASSFEGVGTEAFF. In DNA form, the CDR3 reads TGTGCCAGCAGCTTTGAGGGCGTGGGCACTGAAGCTTTCTTT.